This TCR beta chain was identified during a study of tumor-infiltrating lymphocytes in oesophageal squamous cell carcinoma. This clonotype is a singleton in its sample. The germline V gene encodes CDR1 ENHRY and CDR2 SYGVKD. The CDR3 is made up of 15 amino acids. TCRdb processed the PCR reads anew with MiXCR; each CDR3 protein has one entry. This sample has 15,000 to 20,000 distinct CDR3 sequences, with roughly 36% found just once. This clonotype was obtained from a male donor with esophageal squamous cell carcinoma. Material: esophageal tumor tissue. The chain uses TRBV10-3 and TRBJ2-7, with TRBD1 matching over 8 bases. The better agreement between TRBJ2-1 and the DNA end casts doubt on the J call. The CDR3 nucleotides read TGTGCCATCAGTCCCCCCCAGGGGGCTACCCATGAGCAGTTCTTC. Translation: CAISPPQGATHEQFF.